The T cell receptor (beta chain) under discussion was sequenced for a study of TIL therapy for anti-PD-1-resistant metastatic lung cancer. Study-level background: Median patient age was approximately 59, ranging roughly 38-85 years.

Germline values: CDR1 SQVTM, CDR2 ANQGSEA. J lost 4 bases, V lost 5 bases, and 6 bases had no gene match. This CDR3 contains 13 residues. Sample time point: pre-treatment sample, taken before nivolumab and TIL therapy. The immunoSEQ assay was v3. Assay used: immunoSEQ multiplex PCR; TCRdb lists only in-frame clones, some missing. The table lists approximately 45,000 clones, 65% to 80% of them singletons. The origin of this receptor is a man in his sixties or seventies with non-small cell lung cancer. The sequenced sample was blood, obtained at baseline. The chain combines TRBV29-1 with TRBJ2-3, with TRBD2 matching over 7 bases. The CDR3 DNA follows: TGCAGCGTTTTTGGGAGGGCCCCAGATACGCAGTATTTT. Translation: CSVFGRAPDTQYF.